The sequence of this TCR beta chain was determined in a study of T cells in Graves' hyperthyroidism and ophthalmopathy. This clonotype was counted many times. Researchers took RNA transcripts and amplified the TCR beta CDR3 regions from them. When the TCR CDR3 underwent first-round RT-PCR, the HTBI primer set was used. TCRdb re-derived calls from the multiplex PCR reads in MiXCR, one entry per CDR3 protein. The repertoire holds hundreds of thousands of distinct CDR3 sequences, with approximately 13% as singletons. The CDR3 is 15 residues long. V was pared by 2 bases and J by 1 base, with 4 bases of the junction left unmatched. Germline V gene lookup returns CDR1 MNHNS and CDR2 SASEGT.

The chain uses TRBV6-1 and TRBJ1-1, with 7 bases that match TRBD1. This TCR derives from a woman between 18 and 29 years old with Graves' hyperthyroidism. Sequenced input: blood. The CDR3 DNA is TGTGCCAGCAGTGAACGGGGACAGCAGAACACTGAAGCTTTCTTT. Its protein is CASSERGQQNTEAFF.